These 25 T cell receptor beta chains were sequenced from one sample in a study of cytomegalovirus exposure and HLA in healthy donors. The primer mix had 60 Vbeta and 13 Jbeta primers. The assay was immunoSEQ multiplex PCR, and TCRdb's table has in-frame clones only and misses some. The data hold under 95,000 clones, with roughly 72% observed a single time. The specimen was PBMCs. The source is a man aged 25-45 years in good health and CMV-seropositive.

This rearrangement joins TRBV4-3 to TRBJ2-5, with 11 positions matching TRBD1. J was trimmed by 5 bases and V by 4 bases; bases with no gene match: 9. The CDR3 loop spans 16 amino acids. The germline V gene encodes CDR1 LGHNA and CDR2 YSLEER. The CDR3 here is CASSLQGQGGFETQYF. The DNA for the CDR3 is TGCGCCAGCAGCCTACAGGGACAGGGGGGTTTTGAGACCCAGTACTTC.

The rearrangement uses TRBV6-5 and TRBJ1-2, with 7 bases matching TRBD1. V dropped 4 bases and J dropped 5; count of bases not matched to a gene: 7. The V gene's germline CDR1 is MNHEY and CDR2 SVGAGI. This CDR3 is 14 amino acids long. The CDR3 sequence is CASSFDREGYGYTF. CDR3 bases: TGTGCCAGCAGTTTTGACAGGGAAGGGTATGGCTACACCTTC.

The rearrangement links TRBV5-6 to TRBJ1-2; weak D call: TRBD1 (5 bases). V shed 4 bases and J shed 8 bases, with 12 bases lying between them. The germline gives CDR1 SGHDT, CDR2 YYEEEE. The CDR3 length is 12 residues. The CDR3 loop is CASSPWGRGYTF. The CDR3 coding sequence is TGTGCCAGCAGCCCTTGGGGCAGGGGCTACACCTTC.

The chain has TRBV2 and TRBJ1-6; D is ambiguous. Looked up from germline, CDR1 is SNHLY and CDR2 is FYNNEI. V shed 6 bases and J shed 7 bases, with 10 bases lying between them. CDR3 length: 13 residues. CDR3 residues: CASRAGENSPLHF. The DNA for the CDR3 is TGTGCCAGCAGGGCGGGCGAAAATTCACCCCTCCACTTT.

In this sample, this clone turned up a few times. V gene TRBV19 combines with J gene TRBJ2-2; D possibly corresponds to TRBD1 (6 bases). Per the germline V gene, CDR1 is LNHDA and CDR2 is SQIVND (reference sequence). The CDR3 contains 15 residues. V lost 4 bases and J 3 bases, leaving 12 bases between the germline ends. CDR3 sequence reads: CASSTRTAHTGELFF. The CDR3 DNA reads as TGTGCCAGTAGTACGCGGACAGCACACACCGGGGAGCTGTTTTTT.

The gene calls are TRBV19 and TRBJ2-3; possibly TRBD2 for D (6 bases). Trimming left V 5 bases short and J 5 bases short, with 17 bases between. Germline lookup yields CDR1 LNHDA and CDR2 SQIVND (reference sequence). CDR3 length equals 15 residues. CDR3 sequence (DNA): TGTGCCAGTAGTCTGACTAGGGATCGGGTAGATACGCAGTATTTT. Residues: CASSLTRDRVDTQYF.

This chain joins TRBV6-5 and TRBJ1-2; D is unresolved. The V end lost 7 bases, the J end lost 4 bases, and 7 bases lay between the germline ends. This CDR3 spans 11 amino acids. Germline V gives CDR1 MNHEY, CDR2 SVGAGI. The CDR3 DNA reads TGTGCCAGCAATGGAGCCTATGGCTACACCTTC. Residues: CASNGAYGYTF.

This chain joins TRBV5-1 and TRBJ1-6, with D uncertain. CDR1 is SGHRS, CDR2 YFSETQ, per germline. Trimming shortened V by 6 bases and J by 9 bases, and 19 bases separated the two germline ends. The CDR3 length is 15 residues. The CDR3 protein is CASTTTHRTISPLHF. The CDR3 DNA reads as TGCGCCAGCACCACGACACATCGAACGATTTCACCCCTCCACTTT. The variable domain in full, with the rest retrieved from reference TRBV5-1 and TRBJ1-6, is KAGVTQTPRYLIKTRGQQVTLSCSPISGHRSVSWYQQTPGQGLQFLFEYFSETQRNKGNFPGRFSGRQFSNSRSEMNVSTLELGDSALYLCASTTTHRTISPLHFGNGTRLTVT.

This clone showed up just a few times. The rearrangement uses TRBV9 and TRBJ2-1; unclear D gene. This CDR3 contains 15 residues. V was shortened by 4 bases and J by 0 bases, with 11 bases between the two germline ends. Germline assignment: CDR1 SGDLS and CDR2 YYNGEE. CDR3 in DNA: TGTGCCAGCAGCCCTATCCCGAGCTCCTACAATGAGCAGTTCTTC. Translating gives CASSPIPSSYNEQFF.

The chain joins TRBV6-4 to TRBJ2-3; TRBD2 aligns across 12 bases. There are 15 residues in the CDR3. Germline V gene lookup returns CDR1 MRHNA and CDR2 SNTAGT. Germline trimming cut 4 bases from V and 1 base from J; bases unmatched to any gene: 0. The DNA for the CDR3 is TGTGCCAGCAGTGGGACTAGCGGGGGCACAGATACGCAGTATTTT. Amino acid sequence: CASSGTSGGTDTQYF.

The J gene is TRBJ1-6, the V gene TRBV5-1; 7 positions match TRBD1. Trimming took 5 bases from V and 7 from J; bases not matched to a gene: 6. The CDR3 consists of 14 residues. Germline CDR1 reads SGHRS; CDR2 reads YFSETQ. The CDR3 sequence: CASSLDRPNSPLHF. The CDR3 DNA reads as TGCGCCAGCAGTCTGGACAGGCCAAATTCACCCCTCCACTTT.

This chain uses TRBV7-9 with TRBJ2-7; D is possibly TRBD2 (6 bases). Germline CDR1 and CDR2: SEHNR and FQNEAQ (reference sequence). The CDR3 length is 12 residues. With 1 base removed from V and 7 bases from J, the gap between germline ends came to 8 bases. CDR3 residues: CASSLDAGEQYV. The CDR3 DNA follows: TGTGCCAGCAGCTTAGATGCGGGAGAGCAGTACGTC.

The chain recombines TRBV5-1 with TRBJ2-7, with 8 bases matching TRBD1. This CDR3 has 15 residues. Germline CDR1 and CDR2: SGHRS and YFSETQ. With V trimmed by 3 bases and J by 2 bases, 7 bases remained unmatched. CDR3 DNA: TGCGCCAGCAGCTCCTTCCGACAGGGGACCTACGAGCAGTACTTC. Protein: CASSSFRQGTYEQYF. The full variable domain, rest sourced from reference TRBV5-1 and TRBJ2-7, is KAGVTQTPRYLIKTRGQQVTLSCSPISGHRSVSWYQQTPGQGLQFLFEYFSETQRNKGNFPGRFSGRQFSNSRSEMNVSTLELGDSALYLCASSSFRQGTYEQYFGPGTRLTVT.

The V and J genes are TRBV6-1 and TRBJ1-6, with 8 bases identical to TRBD1. Germline V gene sequence: CDR1 MNHNS, CDR2 SASEGT. J lost 7 bases, V lost 5 bases, and 7 bases had no gene match. The CDR3 spans 15 residues. CDR3 protein: CASSNMQGANSPLHF. The CDR3 nucleotides are TGTGCCAGCAGTAATATGCAGGGGGCGAATTCACCCCTCCACTTT.

The chain recombines TRBV7-9 with TRBJ2-1; 7 positions agree with TRBD1. The CDR3 sequence is 15 residues long. Germline values: CDR1 SEHNR, CDR2 FQNEAQ (reference sequence). V was pared by 5 bases and J by 5 bases, with 9 bases of the junction left unmatched. The CDR3 region is CASSQTGTEDNEQFF. The CDR3 nucleotides read TGTGCCAGCAGCCAAACCGGGACAGAAGACAATGAGCAGTTCTTC. The variable domain in full, completed from reference TRBV7-9 and TRBJ2-1, reads DTGVSQNPRHKITKRGQNVTFRCDPISEHNRLYWYRQTLGQGPEFLTYFQNEAQLEKSRLLSDRFSAERPKGSFSTLEIQRTEQGDSAMYLCASSQTGTEDNEQFFGPGTRLTVL.

On this clone: The same CDR3 is also encoded by other DNA sequences in this sample. This chain uses TRBV28 with TRBJ2-7, with TRBD2 matching over 11 bases. This CDR3 is built from 15 residues. V lost 4 bases, J lost 5 bases, and 7 bases stayed unmatched. CDR1 is MDHEN and CDR2 is SYDVKM in the germline V gene. The CDR3 spells CASSSLAGGPHEQYF. In DNA form, the CDR3 reads TGTGCCAGCAGTTCCTTAGCGGGAGGGCCTCACGAGCAGTACTTC.

This clone showed up just a few times. The CDR3 end shows no conserved phenylalanine or tryptophan, and so a read error is likely. Because the CDR3's place on the DNA is in doubt, the DNA is left out and the CDR3 is given as listed by TCRdb. The chain employs TRBV5-1 and TRBJ1-1; TRBD1 was called by the table and not checked on the DNA. The CDR3 length is 11 residues, termini included. CDR1 is SGHRS and CDR2 is YFSETQ in the germline V gene. The CDR3 reads CASSVGDRIVV.

The J gene is TRBJ1-5, the V gene TRBV7-2; D not certain. This CDR3 is built from 18 residues. Trimming shortened V by 5 bases and J by 3 bases, and 23 bases separated the two germline ends. Germline V gene data show CDR1 as SGHTA and CDR2 as FQGNSA. CDR3 loop: CASSPSPFRGRDNQPQHF. CDR3 coding DNA: TGTGCCAGCAGCCCCTCCCCTTTCAGAGGGCGAGACAATCAGCCCCAGCATTTT.

The chain links TRBV6-1 to TRBJ2-3, with 7 bases lining up with TRBD2. The CDR3 consists of 15 residues. The germline V gene has CDR1 MNHNS and CDR2 SASEGT. V lost 1 base to trimming and J lost 2 bases; unmatched junction nucleotides: 3. This chain's CDR3 is CASSEGDYPTDTQYF. The DNA of the CDR3 is TGTGCCAGCAGTGAAGGGGACTACCCCACAGATACGCAGTATTTT.

The DNA for the CDR3 is TGCGCCAGCAGCTTGGCAATATCCCGGGGGGCCCTGCAAGAGACCCAGTACTTC. Amino acids: CASSLAISRGALQETQYF. The chain links TRBV5-1 to TRBJ2-5, with D tentatively TRBD2 (7 bases). The CDR3 length is 18 residues. Between the trimmed V and J ends, which lost 0 bases and 2 bases, there was a span of 20 bases. From germline, CDR1 is SGHRS and CDR2 YFSETQ.

This clone was recorded once. The rearrangement links TRBV4-3 to TRBJ2-1, with D hard to call. Trimming cost V 0 bases and J 0 bases, with 9 bases left between them. CDR1 and CDR2 from the germline V gene are LGHNA and YSLEER. This CDR3 is built from 16 residues. This chain's CDR3 is CASSQDERFSYNEQFF. CDR3 in DNA: TGCGCCAGCAGCCAAGACGAGCGCTTCTCCTACAATGAGCAGTTCTTC.

The rearrangement uses TRBV14 and TRBJ1-1; unclear D gene. The CDR3 runs to 15 residues. Germline-derived CDR1 and CDR2 are SGHDN and FVKESK. Trimming cost V 4 bases and J 1 base, with 13 bases left between them. The CDR3 DNA follows: TGTGCCAGCAGCCTTATTCAAGCTCCGAACACTGAAGCTTTCTTT. Translated: CASSLIQAPNTEAFF.

A few counts support this clone. V and J are TRBV19 and TRBJ1-2; D possibly corresponds to TRBD1 (5 bases). V was cut by 7 bases and J by 4 bases, with 28 bases left in between. From germline, CDR1 is LNHDA and CDR2 SQIVND (reference sequence). The CDR3 has 18 residues. CDR3 DNA sequence: TGTGCCAGTACCACGGGGGAGGGGACTGCCTCGTGGAGCTATGGCTACACCTTC. It specifies CASTTGEGTASWSYGYTF.

The chain combines TRBV4-1 with TRBJ1-2; the D gene is possibly TRBD1 (5 bases). Trimming took 3 bases from V and 4 from J, leaving 12 bases between them. The CDR3 has 14 amino acids. CDR1 and CDR2 from the germline V gene are MGHRA and YSYEKL. CDR3 loop: CASSQLAGLYGYTF. CDR3 DNA: TGCGCCAGCAGCCAGTTAGCAGGGCTCTATGGCTACACCTTC.

V gene TRBV28 combines with J gene TRBJ2-2; D may be TRBD1 (6 bases). The CDR3 runs to 13 residues. Germline-derived CDR1 and CDR2 are MDHEN and SYDVKM. The V gene lost 3 bases and the J gene lost 8 bases, with 10 bases spanning the gap. The CDR3 protein is CASSFDRWGELFF. CDR3 DNA sequence: TGTGCCAGCAGTTTCGACAGGTGGGGGGAGCTGTTTTTT.